This T cell receptor beta chain was obtained from a study of blood T cell repertoires in COVID-19 (dated by TCRdb to the early 2020s). General notes on the study: Samples covering the acute and convalescent phases of COVID-19 were provided by collaborators in the United States, Italy and Spain. The repertoires were released in a freely available public database meant as a resource for research on the immune response to SARS-CoV-2. The material from the prospective study consisted of cDNA or gDNA derived from T cells, B-cell-depleted T cells, or PBMCs. Where available, HLA class I and class II types were obtained from metadata supplied by the sample provider rather than from assay-based typing. Subjects who had been exposed to COVID-19, were actively infected with it, or had recovered from it provided the deeply sampled blood TCRbeta repertoires that made up the dataset. Nearly every sample came with metadata listing a de-identified subject ID, COVID-19 status, age in years and sex. The samples were drawn from two sources: the first 160 participants of the ongoing ImmuneRACE study, and approximately 1,300 subjects contributed by 6 global collaborators.

TCRbeta CDR3 regions were amplified from genomic DNA by means of the immunoSEQ Assay, a bias-controlled multiplex PCR. In the paper's pipeline: Within the assay, amplification of reference gene primers was used to estimate how many nucleated cells each sample contained. To quantify the absolute abundance of each unique TCRbeta CDR3 rearrangement, sequence reads were collapsed and filtered. Productive Simpson clonality was computed per sample as the square root of Simpson's diversity index over productive rearrangements. TCRdb provides this immuneACCESS table in a form limited to in-frame rearrangements. Some clones are lacking; in checked studies, under half of them reflect an unresolved V gene, and why the rest are absent is not known. D and trimming were read from the DNA, whereas the V and J calls and clone size are those reported in that table. The sample table contains 250,000 to 300,000 clones; only one count was recorded for 86% of them. Jointly, the top ten make up less than 15% of the sample.

At one collaborating source in Seattle, patients were enrolled during active infection and were followed longitudinally through the course of disease. The collaborating institutions used their own protocols to collect whole blood in K2EDTA tubes. Collaborator samples were shipped for TCRbeta analysis as frozen whole blood, isolated PBMCs, or DNA extracted from either sample type. A word on this clone: What antigen it recognizes has not been identified. No base qualities exist here, and no much larger clone lies one base off it.

The full study reports these points: How much clinical and demographic metadata was included differed by source and by participant, and the metadata was provided uncurated.

As encoded in the germline V gene (reference sequence), CDR1 is LNHDA while CDR2 is SQIVND. The V end loses 9 bases and the J end loses 3 bases, and a stretch of 13 bases separates them. Inclusive of the bounding cysteine and phenylalanine, the CDR3 is 13 residues long. Kept here is only the CDR3 DNA, which spans 39 bases and is read in frame from base 1. The specimen was peripheral blood. The sequence was obtained from a woman in her 70s with COVID-19, enrolled during active disease. Recombination linked TRBV19 to TRBJ2-3; no D gene is confidently identified. The CDR3 protein: CASRRGLTDTQYF. At the DNA level, the sequence is TGTGCCAGCCGGCGCGGCTTGACAGATACGCAGTATTTT. With the rest looked up from the reference TRBV19 and TRBJ2-3 genes rather than sequenced, the full variable domain is DGGITQSPKYLFRKEGQNVTLSCEQNLNHDAMYWYRQDPGQGLRLIYYSQIVNDFQKGDIAEGYSVSREKKESFPLTVTSAQKNPTAFYLCASRRGLTDTQYFGPGTRLTVL.